These 5 T cell receptor beta chains were sequenced from one sample in a study of shared clonotypes between healthy human individuals. Some clones are missing from TCRdb's copy, which holds only in-frame ones; the method was immunoSEQ multiplex PCR. The sample has roughly 500,000 clones; around 96% are singletons. The sample consisted of naive CD4+ T cells sorted from blood. Documented subset: CD45RA+ positively selected. These receptors all stem from a woman under 40 in good health.

The table lists this clone with a count of one. This chain uses TRBV10-2 with TRBJ2-1; TRBD2 agrees at 12 bases. Looked up from germline, CDR1 is WSHSY and CDR2 is SAAADI. The CDR3 contains 16 residues. Unmatched junction bases numbered 8, after V lost 7 bases and J lost 4 bases. The CDR3 here is CASIGLAGPLYNEQFF. The CDR3 DNA sequence: TGCGCCAGCATTGGACTAGCGGGACCCCTTTACAATGAGCAGTTCTTC.

The chain links TRBV12-1 to TRBJ1-1. TRBV12-1 is a documented pseudogene. This CDR3 is built from 14 residues. In nucleotides, the CDR3 is TGTGCCAGCAGCAGAAGGACGGAGAACACTGAAGCTTTCTTT. It yields the protein CASSRRTENTEAFF.

This chain uses TRBV6-1 with TRBJ1-5, with a tentative D call TRBD1 (5 bases). This CDR3 has 13 residues. The V end lost 6 bases, the J end lost 6 bases, and 12 bases lay between the germline ends. From germline, CDR1 is MNHNS and CDR2 SASEGT. The CDR3 bases are TGTGCCAGCAGGGTCAGGGTTGCTCAGCCCCAGCATTTT. This translates into CASRVRVAQPQHF.

This chain joins TRBV2 and TRBJ1-5; D unclear. CDR1 is SNHLY, CDR2 FYNNEI, per germline. Trimming removed 3 bases from V and 0 bases from J, with 6 bases in between. The CDR3 extends over 14 amino acids. The CDR3 DNA is TGTGCCAGCAGTGACAATTATAGCAATCAGCCCCAGCATTTT. It encodes CASSDNYSNQPQHF.

The chain couples TRBV15 to TRBJ2-1; TRBD1 agrees at 7 bases. The CDR3 loop spans 13 amino acids. With 3 bases clipped from V and 6 bases from J, the junction kept 2 bases outside the gene matches. Germline V CDR1 and CDR2: LNHNV, YYDKDF (reference sequence). The CDR3 reads CATSRGQSNEQFF. The CDR3 nucleotides read TGTGCCACCAGCAGGGGACAGTCCAATGAGCAGTTCTTC.